Many counts were recorded for the clone carrying this T cell receptor beta chain. What it binds is not known. Amplified TCR beta CDR3 regions derived from RNA transcripts. The primer set for the first-round RT-PCR of the TCR CDR3 was HTBI. Each CDR3 protein is one row after TCRdb ran MiXCR on the multiplex PCR reads. The table has approximately 600,000 distinct CDR3 sequences, 14% seen once. The diagnoses drew upon clinical symptoms, serum thyroxine and TRAb, thyroid ultrasound and orbital computed tomography. The CDR3 sequence is 16 residues long. Looked up from germline, CDR1 is SGHDN and CDR2 is FVKESK. The V segment lost 1 base and the J segment 6 bases; nucleotides outside the gene matches: 9. These data belong to a study of T cells in Graves' hyperthyroidism and ophthalmopathy. Notes on the study in general: Blood also held most thyroid clonotypes expanded beyond 0.001.

This receptor was identified in a woman aged 25 to 45 with Graves' hyperthyroidism that later progressed to Graves' ophthalmopathy. The sequenced sample consisted of blood. The J gene is TRBJ2-3, the V gene TRBV14; 8 bases agree with TRBD2. The CDR3 loop is CASSQGQPGLGDTQYF. The CDR3 coding sequence is TGTGCCAGCAGCCAAGGTCAGCCGGGACTAGGGGATACGCAGTATTTT.